This T cell receptor beta chain is from a study of T cells in Graves' hyperthyroidism and ophthalmopathy (dated by TCRdb to about 2019). The study in broad terms: Peripheral blood was sampled at the time of initial diagnosis, prior to any treatment. The 100 discovery patients were divided at random into training and test sets in a 7:3 ratio. Prospective prediction of ophthalmopathy was tested in an independent validation cohort of approximately 19 hyperthyroidism patients and 17 patients who later progressed to ophthalmopathy. The paper reports TCR Vbeta CDR3 sequencing of approximately 130 peripheral blood samples: 43 ophthalmopathy, under 80 hyperthyroidism and around 17 progressor patients. To identify distinguishing TCR V-J signatures, a discovery cohort of about 95 patients was used, comprising some 45 with Graves' ophthalmopathy and around 57 with stable Graves' hyperthyroidism. Once sampling was done, hyperthyroidism patients were given methimazole at a starting dose of 30 mg daily, whereas ophthalmopathy patients were given high-dose intravenous methylprednisolone. In addition, the study compared T-cell repertoires in thyroid tissue and in blood from roughly 6 Graves' hyperthyroidism patients. Broad study findings and their caveats: During validation, the model predicted progression to ophthalmopathy a median of about 5.9 months ahead of onset, with approximately 70% sensitivity and more than 72% specificity. Blood samples also contained most of the expanded thyroid clonotypes (frequency above 0.001), which suggests that blood repertoires may reflect thyroid immune responses. A 13 V-J signature model separated ophthalmopathy from stable hyperthyroidism, with over 85% sensitivity and 81% to 83% specificity in cross-validation and 80%/75% in testing. Sample size was not statistically predetermined, and investigators were not blinded to group allocation.

The germline V gene yields SGHTA for CDR1 and FQGTGA for CDR2. V loses 2 bases, J loses 4 bases, and the germline ends lie 11 bases apart. The CDR3 starts with the cysteine, ends with the phenylalanine, and has 14 residues. Left in the record is the CDR3 DNA by itself, 42 bases read in frame from the first base. The TCR beta CDR3 regions were amplified from the RNA transcripts. A first-round RT-PCR of the TCR CDR3 used the HTBI primer set with the Qiagen OneStep RT-PCR kit. Libraries were constructed in a second round of multiplex PCR, after which size selection and purification were performed. Libraries were sequenced paired-end with 100 bp reads on an Illumina HiSeq2000. For the original study's pipeline: SOAPnuke was used to process the raw data, with reads discarded if the reads contained adapters or uncalled bases, had a mean Phred below 15, or lacked an exact constant-primer or identifier match. COPE v1.2.5 was used to merge the high-quality paired reads, and each unique nucleotide sequence was defined as a clonotype. Clonotypes were aligned to IMGT TRBV, TRBD and TRBJ reference segments using MiTCR v1.1. The analysis was restricted to V-J combinations with a frequency above 0.0001, which together covered 98% to 99.2% of the repertoires. A TCS score was defined as the ratio of F50 (clonal expansion) to E x V (chaos), with BLOSUM62-based TCRdist applied between CDR3 peptides within each V-J. Welch's t-statistics and random forest reduced roughly 530 V-J features to under 15, which were used in a naive Bayes classifier (R e1071). The raw public data were reprocessed by TCRdb itself: fastp quality trimming at Q25, MiXCR clonotype calling, in-frame beta chains only. Every entry covers one CDR3 protein and lists the most common genes and DNA from its rows. TCRdb's processing, not the study's, gives the V and J calls here. The table for this sample lists 500,000 or so distinct CDR3 sequences; 15% to 20% of them were counted only once. The ten largest clones capture 17% of the sample.

Ophthalmopathy patients had moderately to severely active disease, with a Clinical Activity Score of 3 or more, a NOSPECS grade of 4 or more, and a disease duration of less than 3 months. The study excluded patients with uncontrolled infections, other autoimmune diseases, pregnancy or lactation. Diagnoses were based on clinical symptoms, serum thyroxine and TRAb, thyroid ultrasound and orbital computed tomography. PBMCs were isolated from about 9 ml of fresh peripheral blood by Ficoll-Paque density gradient centrifugation. Total RNA was extracted with Trizol reagent, and quality was checked on an Agilent 2100 Bioanalyzer. In this sample, this clonotype turned up a few times. Its antigen is unknown. Base-call qualities are not available, and no considerably larger clone is one nucleotide away.

Sequenced sample: blood. The sequence was collected from a young woman with Graves' ophthalmopathy. The chain is made from TRBV7-3 and TRBJ1-1; no D gene is confidently identified. The DNA is TGTGCCAGCAGCTTATCGTATCCCTCCACTGAAGCTTTCTTT. Its product reads: CASSLSYPSTEAFF.